The 29 T cell receptor beta chains below come from one sample, sequenced in a study of T cell responses to AZD1222 COVID-19 vaccine. Measured with immunoSEQ multiplex PCR; TCRdb has only the in-frame clones, and not every one. The repertoire holds approximately 50,000 clones, with about 86% as singletons. The sample consisted of peripheral blood, taken 28 days after the second AZD1222 dose. These receptors came from an adult who received the AZD1222 COVID-19 vaccine.

This rearrangement joins TRBV19 to TRBJ2-6; no definite D call. The CDR3 covers 16 residues. Germline assignment: CDR1 LNHDA and CDR2 SQIVND (reference sequence). V was cut by 5 bases and J by 0 bases, with 11 bases left in between. The CDR3 sequence: CASSPRHPSGANVLTF. DNA for the CDR3: TGTGCCAGTAGTCCTCGACATCCCTCTGGGGCCAACGTCCTGACTTTC.

This chain joins TRBV6-5 and TRBJ1-2; tentatively, D is TRBD1 (5 bases). V shed 9 bases and J shed 5 bases, with 19 bases lying between them. Germline CDR1 is MNHEY and CDR2 is SVGAGI. The CDR3 extends over 14 amino acids. The CDR3, as DNA: TGTGCCAGTAGGCTGGGTTGGGGGGGGTATGGCTACACCTTC. Its translation is CASRLGWGGYGYTF.

This clone turned up a few times. The chain employs TRBV12-3 or TRBV12-4 and TRBJ2-3; 9 bases are a match to TRBD1. The V and J ends lost 6 bases and 4 bases, in that order; junction bases with no gene match: 2. This CDR3 comprises 13 residues. This CDR3 is CASRTGGADTQYF. DNA of the CDR3: TGTGCCAGCAGAACAGGGGGCGCAGATACGCAGTATTTT.

The chain joins TRBV5-1 to TRBJ1-6; D gene unclear. This CDR3 comprises 15 residues. Germline-derived CDR1 and CDR2 are SGHRS and YFSETQ. V gave up 0 bases and J gave up 9 bases, with 13 bases separating them. The CDR3 nucleotides read TGCGCCAGCAGCTTGGAACTACGAACCGCTTCACCCCTCCACTTT. It yields the protein CASSLELRTASPLHF.

The V gene is TRBV4-3, the J gene TRBJ2-7, with D perhaps TRBD2 (6 bases). This CDR3 is 15 amino acids long. With 1 base removed from V and 0 bases from J, the gap between germline ends came to 10 bases. Germline V gene lookup returns CDR1 LGHNA and CDR2 YSLEER. CDR3 bases: TGCGCCAGCAGCCAAGGGGACGGGAGCTCCTACGAGCAGTACTTC. Residues: CASSQGDGSSYEQYF.

In its sample, this clone is medium-sized. Here the CDR3 reads CATSTGRGRGEKLFF. DNA of the CDR3: TGTGCCACCAGCACCGGTAGGGGGCGCGGGGAAAAACTGTTTTTT. This chain uses TRBV15 with TRBJ1-4; 7 bases align to TRBD1. The CDR3 contains 15 residues. With 4 bases clipped from V and 8 bases from J, the junction kept 10 bases outside the gene matches. Germline CDR1 reads LNHNV; CDR2 reads YYDKDF (reference sequence).

This clone was counted between two and nine times. This chain links TRBV18 with TRBJ1-1; D unclear. Germline V gene sequence: CDR1 KGHSH, CDR2 LQKENI. CDR3 length equals 11 residues. Trimming cost V 4 bases and J 7 bases, with 7 bases left between them. The CDR3 loop reads CASSQNVEAFF. The CDR3 DNA is TGTGCCAGCTCACAGAATGTTGAAGCTTTCTTT.

The rearrangement uses TRBV7-3 and TRBJ2-2; TRBD1 aligns across 7 bases. This CDR3 has 15 residues. From germline, CDR1 is SGHTA and CDR2 FQGTGA. The J segment lost 4 bases and the V segment lost 5 bases, leaving 7 bases of the junction unmatched. In nucleotides, the CDR3 is TGTGCCAGCAGCAAGACAGGGTCCAGCACCGGGGAGCTGTTTTTT. Protein: CASSKTGSSTGELFF. Based on the CDR3 plus reference TRBV7-3 and TRBJ2-2, the full variable domain is GAGVSQTPSNKVTEKGKYVELRCDPISGHTALYWYRQSLGQGPEFLIYFQGTGAADDSGLPNDRFFAVRPEGSVSTLKIQRTERGDSAVYLCASSKTGSSTGELFFGEGSRLTVL.

This clone was detected only a few times. CDR3 loop: CASSGTRKLFF. DNA for the CDR3: TGTGCCAGCAGTGGGACTCGCAAACTGTTTTTT. V usage is TRBV28 and J usage is TRBJ1-4; possibly TRBD1 for D (5 bases). Germline-derived CDR1 and CDR2 are MDHEN and SYDVKM. Trimming shortened V by 5 bases and J by 11 bases, and 9 bases separated the two germline ends. This CDR3 is built from 11 residues.

The rearrangement uses TRBV27 and TRBJ2-1, with TRBD2 as a possible D gene (7 bases). The ends were cut back, 0 bases at V and 3 bases at J, with 18 bases in the middle. This CDR3 region has 18 residues. CDR1 MNHEY and CDR2 SMNVEV come from the germline V gene (reference sequence). CDR3 region: CASSLSGGPSRFYNEQFF. CDR3 coding DNA: TGTGCCAGCAGTTTATCGGGGGGGCCTAGCCGATTCTACAATGAGCAGTTCTTC.

The J gene is TRBJ2-3, the V gene TRBV6-2 or TRBV6-3, with D maybe TRBD1 (7 bases). The CDR3 contains 17 residues. Trimming pared 4 bases from V and 0 bases from J, leaving 17 bases between. Germline V gene data show CDR1 as MNHEY and CDR2 as SVGEGT. In DNA form, the CDR3 reads TGTGCCAGCAGTTCAAGTCGGAGGGGACAGAGCACAGATACGCAGTATTTT. It encodes CASSSSRRGQSTDTQYF.

The chain employs TRBV7-3 and TRBJ2-7, with TRBD1 matching 9 bases. The CDR3 runs 13 residues. The germline gives CDR1 SGHTA, CDR2 FQGTGA. Trimming took 5 bases from V and 6 from J; bases not matched to a gene: 5. Here the CDR3 reads CASSQGTGREQYF. CDR3 in DNA: TGTGCCAGCAGCCAAGGGACAGGGCGCGAGCAGTACTTC.

This sequence joins TRBV3-1 (or the pseudogene TRBV3-2) and TRBJ2-3; tentatively, D is TRBD1 or TRBD2 (5 bases each). The germline V gene encodes CDR1 LGHDT and CDR2 YNNKEL (reference sequence). The ends were cut back, 4 bases at V and 0 bases at J, with 11 bases in the middle. This CDR3 has 15 amino acids. This chain's CDR3 is CASSLGRASTDTQYF. The CDR3 nucleotides are TGTGCCAGCAGCCTGGGACGCGCTAGCACAGATACGCAGTATTTT.

The chain is built from TRBV10-3 and TRBJ2-1, with 7 bases matching TRBD2. V gave up 3 bases and J gave up 0 bases; unmatched junction bases: 5. From germline, CDR1 is ENHRY and CDR2 SYGVKD. The CDR3 runs to 16 residues. The CDR3 reads CAISDSVAGSYNEQFF. Written as DNA, the CDR3 is TGTGCCATCAGTGATAGTGTAGCGGGCTCCTACAATGAGCAGTTCTTC.

The V call is TRBV7-9, the J call TRBJ1-1; no clear D gene. V was clipped by 4 bases and J by 8 bases, with 11 bases between them. The CDR3 is 12 amino acids. In germline, CDR1 is SEHNR, CDR2 FQNEAQ (reference sequence). In DNA, the CDR3 is TGTGCCAGCAGCTCCCCCCGCGGGGAAGCTTTCTTT. Residues: CASSSPRGEAFF.

This chain links TRBV18 with TRBJ2-3; the D gene is possibly TRBD1 (5 bases). There are 15 residues in the CDR3. The V gene's germline CDR1 is KGHSH and CDR2 LQKENI. V lost 3 bases to trimming and J lost 1 base, with 11 bases between them. DNA for the CDR3: TGTGCCAGCTCACCGCAGGGTGACGGCACAGATACGCAGTATTTT. Protein sequence: CASSPQGDGTDTQYF.

The chain links TRBV4-2 to TRBJ1-5; perhaps TRBD1 as D (5 bases). This CDR3 has 15 residues. V dropped 3 bases and J dropped 6 bases, with 15 bases sitting between them. Per the germline V gene, CDR1 is LGHNA and CDR2 is YNFKEQ. DNA of the CDR3: TGTGCCAGCAGCCATTTCCAGGGTTGGCGTCAGCCCCAGCATTTT. As protein: CASSHFQGWRQPQHF.

The rearrangement links TRBV9 to TRBJ1-4; the D gene is possibly TRBD1 (5 bases). The CDR3 consists of 15 residues. V was trimmed by 3 bases and J by 3 bases, leaving 12 bases between them. The V gene's germline CDR1 is SGDLS and CDR2 YYNGEE. The CDR3 loop reads CASSDEQAPNEKLFF. CDR3 DNA sequence: TGTGCCAGCAGCGATGAACAGGCTCCTAATGAAAAACTGTTTTTT.

The V gene is TRBV2, the J gene TRBJ1-5, with 7 bases aligning to TRBD1. The CDR3 totals 14 residues. V trimming: 3 bases; J trimming: 4 bases; junction bases outside the gene matches: 3. Germline CDR1 SNHLY, CDR2 FYNNEI. The CDR3, as DNA: TGTGCCAGCAGTGATAACAGGGGAAATCAGCCCCAGCATTTT. It codes for CASSDNRGNQPQHF.

The chain joins TRBV28 to TRBJ2-5; 7 bases line up with TRBD1. Germline CDR1 reads MDHEN; CDR2 reads SYDVKM. The CDR3 contains 15 residues. V was pared by 6 bases and J by 4 bases, with 11 bases of the junction left unmatched. The CDR3 sequence: CASRTGTANSETQYF. The CDR3 bases are TGTGCCAGCAGGACCGGGACAGCGAACTCAGAGACCCAGTACTTC.

The chain joins TRBV19 to TRBJ1-1, with 7 bases lining up with TRBD1. CDR3 size: 13 residues. J lost 4 bases, V lost 5 bases, and 4 bases had no gene match. From germline, CDR1 is LNHDA and CDR2 SQIVND (reference sequence). CDR3 nucleotide sequence: TGTGCCAGTAGTGCGTACAGGGGCACTGAAGCTTTCTTT. Translating gives CASSAYRGTEAFF.

This chain connects TRBV19 to TRBJ2-7; TRBD2 agrees at 8 bases. V was pared by 4 bases and J by 4 bases, with 12 bases of the junction left unmatched. Germline CDR1 reads LNHDA; CDR2 reads SQIVND (reference sequence). The CDR3 is made up of 16 amino acids. The CDR3 DNA follows: TGTGCCAGTAGTACGCCGGCGGGCCGGGGGGGGTACGAGCAGTACTTC. Its translation: CASSTPAGRGGYEQYF.

This chain uses TRBV28 with TRBJ2-7, with D hard to call. Trimming removed 4 bases from V and 7 bases from J, with 11 bases in between. Germline assignment: CDR1 MDHEN and CDR2 SYDVKM. The CDR3 is 12 amino acids. This CDR3 reads CASSWRSWEQYF. The CDR3 DNA reads TGTGCCAGCAGTTGGCGTTCGTGGGAGCAGTACTTC.

V is TRBV11-3 and J is TRBJ2-7; 7 positions agree with TRBD1. Per germline, CDR1 SGHNT and CDR2 YENEEA. CDR3 length: 17 amino acids. The ends lost 2 bases at V and 2 bases at J; junction bases unmatched: 12. The chain's CDR3 is CASSLTFTGDNPYEQYF. The CDR3 nucleotides read TGTGCCAGCAGCTTAACGTTCACAGGGGACAACCCCTACGAGCAGTACTTC.

The V and J genes are TRBV28 and TRBJ2-1, with D hard to call. V was cut by 3 bases and J by 1 base, with 7 bases left in between. CDR1 and CDR2 from the germline V gene are MDHEN and SYDVKM. This CDR3 comprises 14 residues. The DNA of the CDR3 is TGTGCCAGCAGTTTTGACACTTCCTACAATGAGCAGTTCTTC. Amino acid sequence: CASSFDTSYNEQFF.

V and J are TRBV7-3 and TRBJ1-5; the match to TRBD1 covers 7 bases. This CDR3 has 15 amino acids. The germline CDR1 and CDR2 sequences are SGHTA and FQGTGA. Trimming took 4 bases from V and 4 from J; bases not matched to a gene: 7. CDR3 sequence reads: CASSSPGTENQPQHF. The CDR3 bases are TGTGCCAGCAGCTCCCCCGGGACAGAAAATCAGCCCCAGCATTTT. The full variable domain, in which reference TRBV7-3 and TRBJ1-5 provide the parts outside the CDR3, is GAGVSQTPSNKVTEKGKYVELRCDPISGHTALYWYRQSLGQGPEFLIYFQGTGAADDSGLPNDRFFAVRPEGSVSTLKIQRTERGDSAVYLCASSSPGTENQPQHFGDGTRLSIL.

This clone was recorded only once. J is TRBJ1-4 and V is TRBV5-5; D is uncertain. This CDR3 is 13 amino acids long. Germline V gene lookup returns CDR1 SGHKS and CDR2 YYEKEE (reference sequence). V was clipped by 2 bases and J by 8 bases, with 10 bases between them. In nucleotides, the CDR3 is TGTGCCAGCAGCTTCGCTGGGCAGGAAAAACTGTTTTTT. Its translation is CASSFAGQEKLFF.

This clone was counted only a few times. The V gene is TRBV7-9, the J gene TRBJ1-1, with D perhaps TRBD1 (6 bases). This CDR3 has 16 amino acids. V shed 0 bases and J shed 2 bases, with 13 bases lying between them. Germline lookup yields CDR1 SEHNR and CDR2 FQNEAQ (reference sequence). CDR3 amino acids: CASSLARGQTNTEAFF. The CDR3 DNA reads as TGTGCCAGCAGCTTAGCCCGAGGACAGACCAACACTGAAGCTTTCTTT.

The chain is built from TRBV28 and TRBJ1-1, with D uncertain. Germline values: CDR1 MDHEN, CDR2 SYDVKM. This CDR3 comprises 11 residues. Trimming shortened V by 7 bases and J by 2 bases, and 5 bases separated the two germline ends. The CDR3 reads CASISNTEAFF. Written as DNA, the CDR3 is TGTGCCAGCATCAGTAACACTGAAGCTTTCTTT.